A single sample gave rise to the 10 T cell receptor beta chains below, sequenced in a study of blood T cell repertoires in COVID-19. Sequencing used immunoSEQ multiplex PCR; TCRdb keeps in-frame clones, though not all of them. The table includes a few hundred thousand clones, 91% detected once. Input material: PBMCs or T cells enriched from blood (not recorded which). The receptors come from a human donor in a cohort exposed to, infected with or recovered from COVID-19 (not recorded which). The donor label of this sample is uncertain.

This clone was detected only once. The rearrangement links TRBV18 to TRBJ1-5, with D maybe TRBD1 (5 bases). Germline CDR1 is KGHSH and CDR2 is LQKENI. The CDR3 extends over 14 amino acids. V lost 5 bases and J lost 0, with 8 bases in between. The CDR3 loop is CASSSTDSNQPQHF. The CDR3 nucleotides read TGTGCCAGCTCATCGACAGATAGCAATCAGCCCCAGCATTTT.

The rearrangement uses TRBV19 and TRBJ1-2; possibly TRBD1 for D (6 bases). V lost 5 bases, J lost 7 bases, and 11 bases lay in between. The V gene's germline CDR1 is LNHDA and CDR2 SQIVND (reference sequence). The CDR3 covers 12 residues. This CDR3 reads CASSEGQTGYTF. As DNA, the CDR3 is TGTGCCAGTAGTGAAGGACAGACTGGCTACACCTTC.

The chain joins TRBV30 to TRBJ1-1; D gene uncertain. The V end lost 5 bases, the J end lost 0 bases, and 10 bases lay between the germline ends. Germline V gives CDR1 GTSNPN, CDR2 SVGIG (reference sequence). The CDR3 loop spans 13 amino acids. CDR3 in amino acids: CAWDQALNTEAFF. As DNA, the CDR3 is TGTGCCTGGGATCAGGCATTGAACACTGAAGCTTTCTTT.

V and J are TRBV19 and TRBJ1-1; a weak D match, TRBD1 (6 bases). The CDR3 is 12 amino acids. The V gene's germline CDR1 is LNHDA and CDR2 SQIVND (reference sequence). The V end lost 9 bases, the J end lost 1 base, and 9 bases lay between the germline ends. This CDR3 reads CASMTGNTEAFF. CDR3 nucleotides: TGTGCCAGCATGACAGGGAACACTGAAGCTTTCTTT.

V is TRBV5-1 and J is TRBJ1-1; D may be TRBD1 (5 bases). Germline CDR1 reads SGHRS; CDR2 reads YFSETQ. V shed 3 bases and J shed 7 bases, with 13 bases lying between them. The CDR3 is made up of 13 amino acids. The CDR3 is CASSSQVFDEAFF. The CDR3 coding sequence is TGCGCCAGCAGCTCACAGGTCTTTGATGAAGCTTTCTTT.

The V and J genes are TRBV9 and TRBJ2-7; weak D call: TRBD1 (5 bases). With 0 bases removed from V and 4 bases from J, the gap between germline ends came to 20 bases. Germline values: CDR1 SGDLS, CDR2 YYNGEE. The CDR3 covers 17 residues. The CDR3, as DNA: TGTGCCAGCAGCGTAGTAAGTAATGCCAGGGTTAGATACGAGCAGTACTTC. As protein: CASSVVSNARVRYEQYF.

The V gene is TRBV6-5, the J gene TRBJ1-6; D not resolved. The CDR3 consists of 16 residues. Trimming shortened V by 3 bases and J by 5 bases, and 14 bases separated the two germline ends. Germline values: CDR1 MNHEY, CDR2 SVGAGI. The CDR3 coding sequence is TGTGCCAGCAGTTATTCTGTCCTGGCCCATAATTCACCCCTCCACTTT. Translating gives CASSYSVLAHNSPLHF.

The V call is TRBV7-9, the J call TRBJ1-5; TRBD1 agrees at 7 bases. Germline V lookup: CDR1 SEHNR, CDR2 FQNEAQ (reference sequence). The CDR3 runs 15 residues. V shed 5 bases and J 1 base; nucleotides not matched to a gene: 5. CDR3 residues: CASSPGQASNQPQHF. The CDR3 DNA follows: TGTGCCAGCAGCCCAGGACAGGCGAGCAATCAGCCCCAGCATTTT. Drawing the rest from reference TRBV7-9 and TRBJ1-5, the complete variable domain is DTGVSQNPRHKITKRGQNVTFRCDPISEHNRLYWYRQTLGQGPEFLTYFQNEAQLEKSRLLSDRFSAERPKGSFSTLEIQRTEQGDSAMYLCASSPGQASNQPQHFGDGTRLSIL.

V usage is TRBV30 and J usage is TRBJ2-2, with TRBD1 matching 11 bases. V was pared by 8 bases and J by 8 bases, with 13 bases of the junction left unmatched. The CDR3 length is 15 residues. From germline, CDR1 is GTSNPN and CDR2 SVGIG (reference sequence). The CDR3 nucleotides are TGTGCCGGGTGGGGACAGGGGGTCCCTAGGGGGGAGCTGTTTTTT. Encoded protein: CAGWGQGVPRGELFF.

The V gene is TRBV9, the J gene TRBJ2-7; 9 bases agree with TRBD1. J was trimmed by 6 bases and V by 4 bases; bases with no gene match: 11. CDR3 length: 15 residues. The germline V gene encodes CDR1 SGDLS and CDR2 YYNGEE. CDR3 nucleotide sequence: TGTGCCAGCAGCTCTCAGGGGACAGGGACGGCCGAGCAGTACTTC. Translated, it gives CASSSQGTGTAEQYF.